This TCR beta chain was sequenced in a study of blood T cell repertoires in COVID-19. The CDR3 runs 12 residues. V lost 3 bases to trimming and J lost 7 bases, with 9 bases between them. Looked up from germline, CDR1 is LGHDT and CDR2 is YNNKEL (reference sequence). The table came from immunoSEQ multiplex PCR; TCRdb's copy has only in-frame clones and leaves some out. In the table there are 120,000 or so clones, roughly four fifths of which are singletons. Sequencing used peripheral blood. The chain combines TRBV3-1 (or the pseudogene TRBV3-2) with TRBJ1-2; D is possibly TRBD1 (6 bases). The TCR was taken from a woman aged 50 to 60 with acute or convalescent COVID-19. CDR3 loop: CASSQTGLGYTF. CDR3 nucleotides: TGTGCCAGCAGCCAGACAGGTCTTGGCTACACCTTC.